This T cell receptor (beta chain) comes out of a study of T-cell memory formation after mild COVID-19. Sample barcodes and UMIs were carried by the TCR alpha and TCR beta cDNA libraries that 5'RACE generated with constant-segment primers. TCRdb recomputed calls from the 5' RACE reads with MiXCR, one row per CDR3 protein. Of tens of thousands of distinct CDR3 sequences listed, about 13% are singletons. On this clonotype: Its target is not known.

Study-wide findings and caveats: Among CD4+ contracting clones, most were CM and EM, and CD8+ ones EMRA. Researchers found some responding clones in pre-infection memory, a sign that cross-reactive memory joined. The second-wave clones peaking on day 37 were not confirmed as SARS-CoV-2-specific.

V lost 3 bases and J lost 0, with 12 bases in between. The germline CDR1 and CDR2 sequences are MDHEN and SYDVKM. The CDR3 runs 15 residues. The source material was PBMCs or a T cell subset sorted from them (not recorded which). The source of this sequence is an adult woman who had mild COVID-19 (a few samples of this study predate the infection). Cell type and time point are not known. The chain is built from TRBV28 and TRBJ2-7, with D hard to call. Here the CDR3 reads CASSFFGSISYEQYF. The CDR3 region has the DNA TGTGCCAGCAGTTTTTTCGGAAGTATCTCCTACGAGCAGTACTTC. Full variable domain (outside the CDR3, taken from reference TRBV28 and TRBJ2-7): DVKVTQSSRYLVKRTGEKVFLECVQDMDHENMFWYRQDPGLGLRLIYFSYDVKMKEKGDIPEGYSVSREKKERFSLILESASTNQTSMYLCASSFFGSISYEQYFGPGTRLTVT.